The T cell receptor beta chain described here comes from a study of identical twins. This clonotype came up a few times. TCRdb recomputed calls from the 5' RACE reads with MiXCR, one row per CDR3 protein. The table shows approximately 670,000 distinct CDR3 sequences, with roughly 6.2% occurring only once. The CDR3 runs 15 residues. With V trimmed by 1 base and J by 7 bases, 8 bases remained unmatched. Germline-derived CDR1 and CDR2 are SGHRS and YFSETQ. The specimen was naive T cells sorted from blood. The chain employs TRBV5-1 and TRBJ2-1, with TRBD1 matching over 7 bases. The TCR sequence derives from a young man in good health. The CDR3: CASSLWEGGINEQFF. In nucleotides, the CDR3 is TGCGCCAGCAGCTTGTGGGAAGGGGGCATAAATGAGCAGTTCTTC. The full variable domain, rest sourced from reference TRBV5-1 and TRBJ2-1, is KAGVTQTPRYLIKTRGQQVTLSCSPISGHRSVSWYQQTPGQGLQFLFEYFSETQRNKGNFPGRFSGRQFSNSRSEMNVSTLELGDSALYLCASSLWEGGINEQFFGPGTRLTVL.